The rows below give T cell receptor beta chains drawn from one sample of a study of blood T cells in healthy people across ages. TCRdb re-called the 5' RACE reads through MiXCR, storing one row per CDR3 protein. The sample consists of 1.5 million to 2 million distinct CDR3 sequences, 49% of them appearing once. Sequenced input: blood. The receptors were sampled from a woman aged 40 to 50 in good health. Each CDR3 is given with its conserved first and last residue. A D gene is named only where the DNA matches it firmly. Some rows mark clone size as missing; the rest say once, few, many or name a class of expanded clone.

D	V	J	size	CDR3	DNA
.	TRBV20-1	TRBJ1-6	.	CSAPTGSDSPLHF	TGCAGTGCTCCAACAGGATCTGATTCACCCCTCCACTTT
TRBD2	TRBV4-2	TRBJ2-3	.	CASSQGPSGGSTDTQYF	TGTGCCAGCAGCCAAGGCCCTAGCGGGGGGAGCACAGATACGCAGTATTTT
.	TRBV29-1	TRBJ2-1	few	CSVETYNEQFF	TGCAGCGTTGAAACCTACAATGAGCAGTTCTTC
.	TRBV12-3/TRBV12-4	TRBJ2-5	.	CRRDGETQYF	TGTCGCAGGGATGGAGAGACCCAGTACTTC
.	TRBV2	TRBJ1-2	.	CASSDGQPPYGYTF	TGTGCCAGCAGTGATGGCCAGCCTCCCTATGGCTACACCTTC
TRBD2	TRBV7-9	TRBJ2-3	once	CASRKTSGAQADTQYF	TGTGCCAGCAGGAAGACTAGCGGGGCTCAGGCAGATACGCAGTATTTT
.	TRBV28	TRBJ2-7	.	CATGGSGEQYF	TGTGCCACCGGAGGGAGCGGCGAGCAGTACTTC
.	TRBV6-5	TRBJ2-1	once	CASSLEVVGVLASYEQFF	TGTGCCAGCAGTTTAGAAGTCGTTGGGGTCCTAGCCTCCTACGAGCAGTTCTTC
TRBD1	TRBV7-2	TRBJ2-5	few	CASSARDRAQETQYF	TGTGCCAGCAGCGCCCGGGACAGGGCGCAAGAGACCCAGTACTTC
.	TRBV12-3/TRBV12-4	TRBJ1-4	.	CASSPNSATNEKLFF	TGTGCCAGCAGCCCTAACAGTGCAACTAATGAAAAACTGTTTTTT
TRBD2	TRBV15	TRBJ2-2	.	CATSGLARVNTGELFF	TGTGCCACCAGCGGACTAGCGAGGGTTAACACCGGGGAGCTGTTTTTT
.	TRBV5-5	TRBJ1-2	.	CASSASRGLGNTGGYTF	TGTGCCAGCAGCGCATCGAGAGGACTAGGGAACACGGGCGGCTACACCTTC
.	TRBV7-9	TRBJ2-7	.	CASSSSGTYEQYF	TGTGCCAGCAGCTCCTCAGGGACCTACGAGCAGTACTTC
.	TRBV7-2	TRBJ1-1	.	CASSATLGANTEAFF	TGTGCCAGCAGCGCGACGCTAGGGGCGAACACTGAAGCTTTCTTT
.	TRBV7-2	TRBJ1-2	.	CASSLDRGGCGYTF	TGTGCCAGCAGCTTAGATCGAGGAGGGTGTGGCTACACCTTC
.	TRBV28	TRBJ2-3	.	CASSLKFSTDTQYF	TGTGCCAGCAGTTTAAAGTTTAGCACAGATACGCAGTATTTT
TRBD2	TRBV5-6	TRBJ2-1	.	CASSLDSSGGGYEQFF	TGTGCCAGCAGCTTGGATTCTAGCGGGGGGGGATATGAGCAGTTCTTC
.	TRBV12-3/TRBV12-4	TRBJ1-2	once	CASSPAYYGYTF	TGTGCCAGCAGTCCCGCCTACTATGGCTACACCTTC
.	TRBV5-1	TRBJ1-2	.	CASSLNVNREVNYGYTF	TGCGCCAGCAGCTTAAACGTGAATAGAGAGGTTAACTATGGCTACACCTTC
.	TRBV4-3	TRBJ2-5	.	CASSQALAREQYF	TGCGCCAGCAGCCAAGCTCTCGCAAGGGAGCAGTACTTC
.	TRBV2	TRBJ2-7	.	CASNRDTKYEQYF	TGTGCCAGCAATCGGGACACTAAATACGAGCAGTACTTC
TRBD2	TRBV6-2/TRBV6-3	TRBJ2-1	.	CASSGEAGYNEQFF	TGTGCCAGCAGTGGTGAAGCGGGGTACAATGAGCAGTTCTTC
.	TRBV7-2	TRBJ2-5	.	CASSLRTGDFQETQYF	TGTGCCAGCAGCCTACGGACGGGAGACTTCCAAGAGACCCAGTACTTC
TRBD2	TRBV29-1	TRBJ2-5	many	CSVELAAKTQYF	TGCAGCGTTGAACTAGCGGCGAAGACCCAGTACTTC
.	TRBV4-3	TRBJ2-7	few	CASSQDPGEYEQYF	TGCGCCAGCAGCCAAGATCCCGGGGAGTACGAGCAGTACTTC
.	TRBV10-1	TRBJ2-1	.	CASSESMGPPGNEQFF	TGCGCCAGCAGTGAGTCGATGGGCCCGCCGGGCAATGAGCAGTTCTTC
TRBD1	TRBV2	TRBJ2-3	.	CASIRQGVGTDTQYF	TGTGCCAGCATCCGACAGGGTGTTGGCACAGATACGCAGTATTTT
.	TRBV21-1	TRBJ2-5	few	CASSKDPQELSREQYF	TGTGCCAGCAGCAAAGACCCCCAGGAACTTAGTCGAGAGCAGTACTTC
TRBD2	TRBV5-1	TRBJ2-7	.	CASSPTPTSGAYEQYF	TGCGCCAGCAGCCCTACCCCGACTAGCGGAGCTTACGAGCAGTACTTC
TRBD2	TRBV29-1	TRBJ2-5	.	CSGLLAGQQETQYF	TGCAGCGGCCTCCTAGCGGGACAGCAAGAGACCCAGTACTTC
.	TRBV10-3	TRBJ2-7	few	CAITSGARYEQYF	TGTGCCATCACCTCGGGGGCGAGGTACGAGCAGTACTTC
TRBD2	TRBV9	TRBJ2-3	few	CASSVDGGTSTDTQYF	TGTGCCAGCAGCGTAGACGGGGGGACTAGCACAGATACGCAGTATTTT
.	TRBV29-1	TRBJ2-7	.	CSVEKGPTEQYF	TGCAGCGTTGAAAAGGGCCCCACGGAACAGTACTTC
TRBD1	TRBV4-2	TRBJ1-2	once	CASSLGQNRDGYTF	TGTGCCAGCAGCCTGGGACAGAATCGGGACGGCTACACCTTC
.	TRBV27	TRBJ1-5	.	CASSGGGVFQPQHF	TGTGCCAGCAGTGGAGGGGGTGTATTTCAGCCCCAGCATTTT
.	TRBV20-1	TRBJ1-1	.	CSAGRVGITEAFF	TGCAGTGCTGGCAGGGTAGGAATCACTGAAGCTTTCTTT
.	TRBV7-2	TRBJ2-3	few	CASSYGTQDTQYF	TGTGCCAGCAGCTACGGGACGCAGGATACGCAGTATTTT
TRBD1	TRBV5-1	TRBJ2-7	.	CASSWGTGTSYEQYF	TGCGCCAGCAGCTGGGGGACAGGGACGTCCTACGAGCAGTACTTC
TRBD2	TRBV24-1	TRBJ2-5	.	CATSEPAGGTQETQYF	TGTGCCACCAGTGAACCAGCGGGGGGAACTCAAGAGACCCAGTACTTC
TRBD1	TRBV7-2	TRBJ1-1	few	CASSSQGGGTEAFF	TGTGCCAGCAGCTCACAGGGGGGAGGAACTGAAGCTTTCTTT
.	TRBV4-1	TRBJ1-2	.	CASSQASRDRNYGYTF	TGCGCCAGCAGCCAGGCCAGCAGGGACCGAAACTATGGCTACACCTTC
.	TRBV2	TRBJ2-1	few	CASRFYNEQFF	TGTGCCAGCAGGTTTTACAATGAGCAGTTCTTC
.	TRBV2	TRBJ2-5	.	CASQELARYQETQYF	TGTGCCAGCCAGGAGCTAGCGAGATACCAAGAGACCCAGTACTTC
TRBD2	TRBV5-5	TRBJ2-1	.	CASSLPRTSGNNEQFF	TGTGCCAGCAGTTTGCCACGGACTAGCGGTAACAATGAGCAGTTCTTC
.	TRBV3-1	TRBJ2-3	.	CASSQRGGISTDTQYF	TGTGCCAGCAGCCAACGGGGAGGAATAAGCACAGATACGCAGTATTTT
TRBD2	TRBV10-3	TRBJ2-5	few	CAISGLAGGMETQYF	TGTGCCATCAGTGGACTAGCGGGGGGGATGGAGACCCAGTACTTC
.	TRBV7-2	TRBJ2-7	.	CASSLGIARASYEQYF	TGTGCCAGCAGCTTAGGGATAGCGAGGGCCTCCTACGAGCAGTACTTC
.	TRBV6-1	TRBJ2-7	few	CASNHRTDEQYF	TGTGCCAGCAACCACCGGACCGACGAGCAGTACTTC
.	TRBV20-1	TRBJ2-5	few	CSARQGGGQETQYF	TGCAGTGCCCGACAGGGAGGGGGCCAAGAGACCCAGTACTTC
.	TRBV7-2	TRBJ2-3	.	CASSSDGARTDTQYF	TGTGCCAGCAGCTCAGACGGGGCGCGTACAGATACGCAGTATTTT
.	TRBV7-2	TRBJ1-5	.	CASSLVGDQPLHF	TGTGCCAGCAGCTTAGTGGGTGATCAGCCCCTGCATTTT
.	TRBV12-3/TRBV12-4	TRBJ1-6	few	CASSLDGTLHF	TGTGCCAGCAGTTTGGACGGGACCCTCCACTTT
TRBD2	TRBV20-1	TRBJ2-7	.	CSAAGLAGISYEQYF	TGCAGTGCGGCCGGACTAGCGGGGATCTCCTACGAGCAGTACTTC
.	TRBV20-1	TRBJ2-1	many	CSARVTGAYNEQFF	TGCAGTGCTAGAGTTACGGGGGCCTACAATGAGCAGTTCTTC